The sample holds many counts of the clone carrying this T cell receptor (beta chain). Its antigen is still unknown. Germline CDR1 GTSNPN, CDR2 SVGIG (reference sequence). Trimming cost V 2 bases and J 1 base, with 10 bases left between them. CDR3 size: 14 residues. TCRdb recomputed calls from the 5' RACE reads with MiXCR, one row per CDR3 protein. The sample carries approximately 250,000 distinct CDR3 sequences, roughly a tenth recorded once. The sample comes from a study of CD8 T cells in ankylosing spondylitis. Findings of the study overall: The study identified a TCR beta motif of eight highly homologous variants that appeared characteristic of ankylosing spondylitis blood. Significant enrichment of disease-linked clones was reportedly seen in matched ankylosing spondylitis synovial fluid.

The material sequenced was blood, either unsorted or a sorted T cell fraction (not recorded which). The rearrangement uses TRBV30 and TRBJ2-3; no clear D. The sequence was obtained from a male donor with ankylosing spondylitis or in good health (not recorded which). CDR3 in amino acids: CAWSIPRGTDTQYF. DNA of the CDR3: TGTGCCTGGAGTATTCCTAGAGGCACAGATACGCAGTATTTT.